These T cell receptor beta chains were read from a single sample in a study of blood T cell repertoires in COVID-19. Generated by immunoSEQ multiplex PCR, the TCRdb table keeps only in-frame clones and is missing some. The sample lists about 260,000 clones, 75% to 90% seen once, with about 9.4% in the top ten. Sequenced input: peripheral blood. These receptors came from a woman aged 70 to 79 with COVID-19, enrolled during active disease. The CDR3 runs from the conserved cysteine through the conserved F or W. A D gene is named only where the DNA matches it firmly. Where a row states a size, it is once, few, many or the class of an expanded clone; other rows omit it.

d_call,j_call,clone_size,v_call,cdr3_nt,cdr3_aa
.,TRBJ2-2,once,TRBV6-1,TGTGCCAGCAGTGAAGCGCATAGGGGAAACGGGGAGCTGTTTTTT,CASSEAHRGNGELFF
.,TRBJ2-5,.,TRBV24-1,TGTGCCACCAGTTTGGCAGGAAAGACCCAGTACTTC,CATSLAGKTQYF
.,TRBJ2-1,once,TRBV3-1/TRBV3-2,TGTGCCAGCAGCCTAGAGGCCCTTGAGCAGTTCTTC,CASSLEALEQFF
.,TRBJ2-1,once,TRBV11-3,TGTGCCAGCAGCTCGAGACTAGCCTACAATGAGCAGTTCTTC,CASSSRLAYNEQFF
TRBD2,TRBJ2-1,once,TRBV27,TGTGCCAGCAGTCCACGGACTAGCAGCTACAATGAGCAGTTCTTC,CASSPRTSSYNEQFF
.,TRBJ1-5,.,TRBV19,TGTGCCAGTAGTGCACACGCCTCCCGGACAGCGGTGGGGCCCCAGCATTTT,CASSAHASRTAVGPQHF
TRBD1,TRBJ1-5,.,TRBV6-5,TGTGCCAGCAGTCCACACAGGGGGAATCAGCCCCAGCATTTT,CASSPHRGNQPQHF
TRBD2,TRBJ2-7,.,TRBV12-3/TRBV12-4,TGTGCCAGCAGCTTCGGACTAGAGGGCGAGCAGTACTTC,CASSFGLEGEQYF
.,TRBJ1-2,.,TRBV7-9,TGTGCCGGTTCGGGAGTGAGCTATGGCTACACCTTC,CAGSGVSYGYTF
.,TRBJ1-5,.,TRBV28,TGTGCCAGCAGTTTATGGAGGGACACCTTCAATCAGCCCCAGCATTTT,CASSLWRDTFNQPQHF
.,TRBJ1-1,.,TRBV5-1,TGCGCCAGCAGCTTGGTGGGGGGATTGGCCCTCGAAGGTTTCTTT,CASSLVGGLALEGFF
TRBD2,TRBJ2-7,once,TRBV19,TGTGCCAGTAGTATAGGACTAGCGGGAGATTACGAGCAGTACTTC,CASSIGLAGDYEQYF
TRBD2,TRBJ2-1,.,TRBV5-1,TGCGCCAGCAGCCCGGGTCTAGCGGCCCCCGATGAGCAGTTCTTC,CASSPGLAAPDEQFF
.,TRBJ1-6,.,TRBV19,TGTGCCAGTAGTGCCCCTACAGGGTCACCCCTCCACTTT,CASSAPTGSPLHF
.,TRBJ2-3,.,TRBV6-5,TGTGCCAGCAGGAAGACTTTCGGATTCACAGATACGCAGTATTTT,CASRKTFGFTDTQYF
TRBD2,TRBJ2-7,few,TRBV27,TGTGCCAGCAGTTTATCTTGGACTAGCGGATCCTACGAGCAGTACTTC,CASSLSWTSGSYEQYF
.,TRBJ2-7,.,TRBV30,TGTGCCTGGAGTGTACCCCTCCCAGAGGGCTACGAGCAGTACTTC,CAWSVPLPEGYEQYF
TRBD2,TRBJ2-1,.,TRBV5-1,TGCGCCAGCAGCTGGTTGGGGACTAGCGGGAGCAATGAGCAGTTCTTC,CASSWLGTSGSNEQFF
TRBD1,TRBJ1-2,.,TRBV10-3,TGTGCCATCAGGTTGACAGGGTCTAACTATGGCTACACCTTC,CAIRLTGSNYGYTF
.,TRBJ2-7,few,TRBV5-1,TGCGCCAGCAGCGCAGACCCAACAGGTGGCGAGCAGTACTTC,CASSADPTGGEQYF
.,TRBJ2-2,.,TRBV19,TGTGCCAGTAGTATCCAGGGGAACACCGGGGAGCTGTTTTTT,CASSIQGNTGELFF
.,TRBJ1-2,.,TRBV2,TGTGCCAGCAGTGAAATAGTCTATGGCTACACCTTC,CASSEIVYGYTF
.,TRBJ2-6,once,TRBV10-2,TGCGCCAGCAAATCCTTCGGGGCCAACGTCCTGACTTTC,CASKSFGANVLTF
.,TRBJ2-2,.,TRBV5-5,TGTGCCAGCAGCTTTGGACAGTCTAGGGCCGGGGAGCTGTTTTTT,CASSFGQSRAGELFF
TRBD1,TRBJ1-5,.,TRBV11-1,TGTGCCAGCAGCGAGGGACAGGGGAATCAGCCCCAGCATTTT,CASSEGQGNQPQHF
.,TRBJ1-1,.,TRBV2,TGTGCCAGCAGCCCCTTAGCCACTAAGACCACCCAAGCTTTCTTT,CASSPLATKTTQAFF
.,TRBJ2-7,.,TRBV18,TGTGCCAGCTCACCACCCTCGCGAGGGAGTCTCTACGAGCAGTACTTC,CASSPPSRGSLYEQYF
.,TRBJ2-3,.,TRBV7-3,TGTGCCAGCAGCTTACCTGCGACAGATACGCAGTATTTT,CASSLPATDTQYF
TRBD1,TRBJ2-1,once,TRBV10-3,TGTGCCATCAGCGCCGGGACAGGGGTCAGGAATGAGCAGTTCTTC,CAISAGTGVRNEQFF
.,TRBJ2-7,.,TRBV28,TGTGCCAGCAGCTTACGGAGCCTCCTCTACGAGCAGTACTTC,CASSLRSLLYEQYF
TRBD1,TRBJ1-2,.,TRBV29-1,TGCAGCGTTGAAGATCCGGGACAGAGTTATGGCTACACCTTC,CSVEDPGQSYGYTF
TRBD1,TRBJ1-5,once,TRBV3-1/TRBV3-2,TGTGCCAGCAGCCAAGGTTTCGACAGGGGAGGTCAGCCCCAGCATTTT,CASSQGFDRGGQPQHF
TRBD1,TRBJ1-1,.,TRBV11-2,TGTGCCAGCAGCCGTAAGACAGGGATTGTGAACACTGAAGCTTTCTTT,CASSRKTGIVNTEAFF
TRBD2,TRBJ2-2,.,TRBV2,TGTGCCAGCACACGGACTACTAGCGTCACCGGGGAGCTGTTTTTT,CASTRTTSVTGELFF
.,TRBJ1-2,.,TRBV7-8,TGTGCCAGCAGCCCTACCGGGACAACAGGCGGCTACACCTTC,CASSPTGTTGGYTF
.,TRBJ1-2,.,TRBV19,TGTGCCAGTAGTCCTACTGGGGCAGGCTACACCTTC,CASSPTGAGYTF
.,TRBJ2-1,once,TRBV5-4,TGTGCCAGCAGCTTATCCAAGCGACCGAATGAGCAGTTCTTC,CASSLSKRPNEQFF
.,TRBJ2-7,.,TRBV6-1,TGTGCCAGCAGTGAAGTATTGCGAGGAGACTACGAGCAGTACTTC,CASSEVLRGDYEQYF
.,TRBJ1-5,.,TRBV20-1,TGCAGTGCTAGTGAATCAGGTCAGCCCCAGCATTTT,CSASESGQPQHF
TRBD1,TRBJ1-5,.,TRBV19,TGTGCCAGTAGTATAGGGACAGGGGAAGGGAATCAGCCCCAGCATTTT,CASSIGTGEGNQPQHF
.,TRBJ2-7,.,TRBV10-3,TGTGAATGGCGGGCGAGCTCCTACGAGCAGTACTTC,CEWRASSYEQYF
.,TRBJ1-4,once,TRBV30,TGTGCCTGGGGCCGTTCCCGGTCGGAAAAACTGTTTTTT,CAWGRSRSEKLFF
.,TRBJ2-1,.,TRBV29-1,TGCAGCGTTGCCAGTTCCTACAATGAGCAGTTCTTC,CSVASSYNEQFF
.,TRBJ2-5,.,TRBV6-5,TGTGCCAGCAGTCGAGGGTACCAAGAGACCCAGTACTTC,CASSRGYQETQYF
.,TRBJ1-2,.,TRBV25-1,TGTGCCAGCAGTGATGGGGCGAATGGCTACACCTTC,CASSDGANGYTF
TRBD1,TRBJ1-2,.,TRBV4-1,TGCGCCAGCAGCCGACAGACAGGGACCTATGGCTACACCTTC,CASSRQTGTYGYTF
TRBD1,TRBJ1-2,.,TRBV30,TGTGCCTGGAGTGTAGGCAGCAGGGGGCCTGGCTACACCTTC,CAWSVGSRGPGYTF
.,TRBJ2-1,.,TRBV3-1/TRBV3-2,TGTGCCAGCAGCCAAGATGTCAGAACCTATGAGCAGTTCTTC,CASSQDVRTYEQFF
TRBD1,TRBJ2-3,.,TRBV28,TGTGCCAGCTGGGCCGGGACAGGGATTTATACGCAGCAGTATTTT,CASWAGTGIYTQQYF
TRBD2,TRBJ2-7,.,TRBV5-5,TGTGCCAGCAGCTTGGGGACTAGCAGTCTCTACGAGCAGTACTTC,CASSLGTSSLYEQYF
.,TRBJ2-3,once,TRBV5-1,TGCGCCAGCAGCTTGTTATCGGCAGGGGCAGATACGCAGTATTTT,CASSLLSAGADTQYF
.,TRBJ2-5,.,TRBV7-9,TGTGCCAGCAGCCCCCTTAGTCGAGAGACCCAGTACTTC,CASSPLSRETQYF